Listed below are T cell receptor beta chains from one sample, sequenced in a study of technical replicates of blood from several donors. Measured with immunoSEQ multiplex PCR; TCRdb has only the in-frame clones, and not every one. Seen here are tens of thousands of clones, roughly 94% observed once, and the top ten hold 0.35% to 0.45%. The sequencing sample was made of T cells isolated from PBMCs. The receptors come from a human donor in good health. Both conserved end residues are part of each CDR3. Each record gives: J gene, V gene, D gene, clone size, CDR3 DNA, CDR3 protein. The D gene is left open where the match is weak. Some rows have no size entry. The others give once, few or many, or a class for an expanded clone.

J: TRBJ2-6
V: TRBV27
D: TRBD1
size: NA
DNA: TGTGCCAGCAAATTATGGACAGGGGCACACTCTGGGGCCAACGTCCTGACTTTC
CDR3: CASKLWTGAHSGANVLTF

J: TRBJ1-2
V: TRBV5-8
D: TRBD1
size: NA
DNA: TGTGCCAGCAGTTCCTTCGACAGGGCCTATGGCTACACCTTC
CDR3: CASSSFDRAYGYTF

J: TRBJ2-3
V: TRBV11-3
D: NA
size: NA
DNA: TGTGCCAGCAGCTCCCCTTTTGAGAGGGAAGATACGCAGTATTTT
CDR3: CASSSPFEREDTQYF

J: TRBJ2-1
V: TRBV28
D: TRBD2
size: NA
DNA: TGTGCCAGCAGTTTCATGCTAGCGGGAGTTAATGAGCAGTTCTTC
CDR3: CASSFMLAGVNEQFF

J: TRBJ2-3
V: TRBV28
D: NA
size: NA
DNA: TGTGCCAGCAGTTTACGGCAGGGAGGTACAGATACGCAGTATTTT
CDR3: CASSLRQGGTDTQYF

J: TRBJ2-3
V: TRBV9
D: TRBD2
size: NA
DNA: TGTGCCAGCAGCGTCCAGCGGGAGGGATGGACAGATACGCAGTATTTT
CDR3: CASSVQREGWTDTQYF

J: TRBJ2-5
V: TRBV7-9
D: NA
size: NA
DNA: TGTGCCAGCAGCGGCAGGGGTGGGGAAGAGACCCAGTACTTC
CDR3: CASSGRGGEETQYF

J: TRBJ2-3
V: TRBV10-3
D: NA
size: once
DNA: TGTGCCATCAGTGAGTCGGTCCCCGCGAAAGATACGCAGTATTTT
CDR3: CAISESVPAKDTQYF

J: TRBJ2-7
V: TRBV28
D: TRBD2
size: NA
DNA: TGTGCCAGCAGGGGACTAGCGGGGACCTACGAGCAGTACTTC
CDR3: CASRGLAGTYEQYF

J: TRBJ1-2
V: TRBV7-9
D: TRBD1
size: NA
DNA: TGTGCCAGCAGCCCGGGGACAGTCGACAGCTATGGCTACACCTTC
CDR3: CASSPGTVDSYGYTF

J: TRBJ1-4
V: TRBV20-1
D: TRBD1
size: NA
DNA: TGCAGTGCTGACAGGGGTGAAAAACTGTTTTTT
CDR3: CSADRGEKLFF

J: TRBJ2-7
V: TRBV9
D: NA
size: NA
DNA: TGTGCCAGCAGCGTCCAGGGACAATTCCACGAGCAGTACTTC
CDR3: CASSVQGQFHEQYF

J: TRBJ2-1
V: TRBV27
D: TRBD2
size: once
DNA: TGTGCCAGCAGTTACGCGGGAGGGCCAAATGAGCAGTTCTTC
CDR3: CASSYAGGPNEQFF

J: TRBJ1-5
V: TRBV6-1
D: NA
size: NA
DNA: TGTGCCAGCAGTGAAACAGGGCATCCGAGCAATCAGCCCCAGCATTTT
CDR3: CASSETGHPSNQPQHF

J: TRBJ2-1
V: TRBV9
D: TRBD2
size: NA
DNA: TGTGCCAGCAGCCCGGGGGGGACTTACAATGAGCAGTTCTTC
CDR3: CASSPGGTYNEQFF

J: TRBJ2-5
V: TRBV7-8
D: NA
size: NA
DNA: TGTGCCAGCAGCTTTGGGTGGGCCGAGACCCAGTACTTC
CDR3: CASSFGWAETQYF

J: TRBJ2-2
V: TRBV6-5
D: TRBD2
size: NA
DNA: TGTGCCACCAACCGGGACTATTTCAACGGGGAGCTGTTTTTT
CDR3: CATNRDYFNGELFF

J: TRBJ2-5
V: TRBV5-1
D: TRBD1
size: NA
DNA: TGCGCCAGCAGCAGCTCCGACAGGGGAGAAGAGACCCAGTACTTC
CDR3: CASSSSDRGEETQYF

J: TRBJ1-1
V: TRBV28
D: NA
size: NA
DNA: TGTGCCAGCAGTGCACTATCAGGGATGTCGACTTTCTTT
CDR3: CASSALSGMSTFF

J: TRBJ2-1
V: TRBV7-2
D: NA
size: once
DNA: TGTGCCAGCAGCTTAGGGGCTTACAATGAGCAGTTCTTC
CDR3: CASSLGAYNEQFF

J: TRBJ2-2
V: TRBV10-3
D: NA
size: NA
DNA: TGTGCCACCGGGAACACCGGGGAGCTGTTTTTT
CDR3: CATGNTGELFF

J: TRBJ1-1
V: TRBV27
D: TRBD1
size: NA
DNA: TGTGCCAGCAGTTTAAGGCAGGGGGACACTGAAGCTTTCTTT
CDR3: CASSLRQGDTEAFF

J: TRBJ2-7
V: TRBV7-2
D: TRBD2
size: NA
DNA: TGTGCCAGCAGCTTAGGACTAGCGGCCGCCTACGAGCAGTACTTC
CDR3: CASSLGLAAAYEQYF

J: TRBJ2-3
V: TRBV11-3
D: TRBD1
size: NA
DNA: TGTGCCAGCAGCCTGGACAGGGGGACAGATACGCAGTATTTT
CDR3: CASSLDRGTDTQYF

J: TRBJ1-2
V: TRBV5-6
D: TRBD1
size: NA
DNA: TGTGCCAGCAGCAAACAGACAGGGGCTGGTGGCTACACCTTC
CDR3: CASSKQTGAGGYTF

J: TRBJ2-1
V: TRBV7-2
D: TRBD2
size: NA
DNA: TGTGCCAGCAGCTTAAACTGGGAGGGCCTCTACAATGAGCAGTTCTTC
CDR3: CASSLNWEGLYNEQFF

J: TRBJ1-4
V: TRBV9
D: NA
size: NA
DNA: TGTGCCAGCAGCGAGGACAGCCGGCCTCAGGCTAATGAAAAACTGTTTTTT
CDR3: CASSEDSRPQANEKLFF

J: TRBJ2-7
V: TRBV30
D: NA
size: NA
DNA: TGTGCCTGTGACAGGACGGTCCACGAGCAGTACTTC
CDR3: CACDRTVHEQYF

J: TRBJ2-1
V: TRBV30
D: TRBD2
size: NA
DNA: TGTGCCTGGAGTCTCGGCCGGGGGGTTGATGAGCAGTTCTTC
CDR3: CAWSLGRGVDEQFF

J: TRBJ1-1
V: TRBV19
D: NA
size: NA
DNA: TGTGCCAGTAGTCCTGGCCAGGCAACAGACACTGAAGCTTTCTTT
CDR3: CASSPGQATDTEAFF

J: TRBJ1-4
V: TRBV6-5
D: NA
size: NA
DNA: TGTGCCAGCCGCGAGGGACGGGAGAGAGGAAAACTGTTTTTT
CDR3: CASREGRERGKLFF

J: TRBJ1-2
V: TRBV7-9
D: NA
size: NA
DNA: TGTGCCAGCAGCTTATTGCAGGGGACAAGCGGCTACACCTTC
CDR3: CASSLLQGTSGYTF

J: TRBJ1-5
V: TRBV19
D: NA
size: medium-sized
DNA: TGTGCCAGTAGTATAGGGAGGAGTAACAATCAGCCCCAGCATTTT
CDR3: CASSIGRSNNQPQHF

J: TRBJ2-1
V: TRBV2
D: NA
size: NA
DNA: TGTGCCAGCAGTGAAAGGGGAGGAAATGAGCAGTTCTTC
CDR3: CASSERGGNEQFF

J: TRBJ2-2
V: TRBV27
D: NA
size: NA
DNA: TGTGCCAGTGGTTGGCCCGGGGAGCTGTTTTTT
CDR3: CASGWPGELFF

J: TRBJ1-1
V: TRBV6-5
D: NA
size: NA
DNA: TGTGCCAGCAGCCGCAGGGGAGCTGAAGCTTTCTTT
CDR3: CASSRRGAEAFF

J: TRBJ2-2
V: TRBV5-8
D: TRBD2
size: NA
DNA: TGTGCCAGCAGTTCGGTGACTAGCGTAGAATTCACCGGGGAGCTGTTTTTT
CDR3: CASSSVTSVEFTGELFF

J: TRBJ2-7
V: TRBV19
D: NA
size: NA
DNA: TGTGCCAGTAGTAGAGAGCCGGGCTACGAGCAGTACTTC
CDR3: CASSREPGYEQYF

J: TRBJ2-5
V: TRBV15
D: TRBD1
size: NA
DNA: TGTGCCACCAGCAGGCGGACAGGGGCCTACCAAGAGACCCAGTACTTC
CDR3: CATSRRTGAYQETQYF

J: TRBJ1-1
V: TRBV5-1
D: TRBD1
size: NA
DNA: TGCGCCAGCAGCGTTTCAGGGGGCTTGGGGACTGAAGCTTTCTTT
CDR3: CASSVSGGLGTEAFF

J: TRBJ1-1
V: TRBV10-3
D: NA
size: NA
DNA: TGTGCCATCAGTGAGTTAGGAGTGAACACTGAAGCTTTCTTT
CDR3: CAISELGVNTEAFF

J: TRBJ2-3
V: TRBV4-2
D: NA
size: NA
DNA: TGTGCCAGCAGCCAGGGGACTGGCCAAGGGGCAGATACGCAGTATTTT
CDR3: CASSQGTGQGADTQYF

J: TRBJ1-2
V: TRBV2
D: TRBD1
size: NA
DNA: TGTGCCAGCAGTGATGACAGGGAGATCAACTATGGCTACACCTTC
CDR3: CASSDDREINYGYTF

J: TRBJ1-2
V: TRBV6-5
D: NA
size: NA
DNA: TGTGCCAGCAGGAGGGTCTCGGACAGCTCGCTGGGCTACACCTTC
CDR3: CASRRVSDSSLGYTF

J: TRBJ1-1
V: TRBV2
D: NA
size: NA
DNA: TGTGCCAGCAGCGCCCTACCTGCTTTCTTT
CDR3: CASSALPAFF

J: TRBJ1-5
V: TRBV4-2
D: NA
size: few
DNA: TGTGCCAGCAGCCAAGATAGACAGCTCAATCAGCCCCAGCATTTT
CDR3: CASSQDRQLNQPQHF